This T cell receptor (beta chain) was obtained from a study of blood T cells in healthy people across ages. Study observations and caveats: Getting older went along with TCR beta diversity per million T cells dropping roughly linearly. Any conclusive comparison of naive versus antigen-experienced cells was prevented by using unsorted PBMCs.

The CDR3 has 15 amino acids. V was shortened by 3 bases and J by 7 bases, with 19 bases between the two germline ends. Germline V gene sequence: CDR1 MGHDK, CDR2 SYGVNS. Together with a sample-barcoded 5' primer, a J-beta primer mix was included in a second PCR lasting roughly 6 to 12 cycles. A single record per CDR3 protein comes from TCRdb applying MiXCR to the 5' RACE reads. The sample lists about 730,000 distinct CDR3 sequences, around 40% occurring once. The amount of total RNA extracted per sample was at least 5.5 micrograms. To note about this clonotype: The antigen is not known.

This sequence was found in an older woman in good health. The sequenced sample was blood. V and J are TRBV25-1 and TRBJ2-7, with D unclear. The CDR3 here is CASSEAVRPLREQYF. CDR3 in DNA: TGTGCCAGCAGTGAGGCTGTCAGGCCCCTGAGGGAGCAGTACTTC.